This is a list of T cell receptor beta chains from one sample in a study of shared clonotypes between healthy human individuals. Sequenced by immunoSEQ multiplex PCR; TCRdb stores in-frame clones only, minus some. The sample has some 650,000 clones, roughly 97% seen once. What was sequenced was naive CD4+ T cells sorted from blood. Receptors were obtained from a woman between 25 and 40 years old in good health. The CDR3 runs from the conserved cysteine through the conserved F or W. D genes are given only for firm matches. The listing skips clone size in some rows; elsewhere it reads once, few, many or a size class.

D: NA
size: NA
J: TRBJ2-3
V: TRBV5-4
DNA: TGTGCCAGCAGCTTGACCCAGGGTAGCACAGATACGCAGTATTTT
CDR3: CASSLTQGSTDTQYF

D: NA
size: once
J: TRBJ2-6
V: TRBV4-1
DNA: TGCGCCAGCAGCCAGGGATCGATAGGGGTTCTTGGGGCCAACGTCCTGACTTTC
CDR3: CASSQGSIGVLGANVLTF

D: TRBD2
size: NA
J: TRBJ2-7
V: TRBV2
DNA: TGTGCCAGCAATTTGTTCACTAGCGGAGCCTACGAGCAGTACTTC
CDR3: CASNLFTSGAYEQYF

D: TRBD1
size: NA
J: TRBJ1-1
V: TRBV19
DNA: TGTGCCAGTAGTATCCTGGGGACAGTGAACACTGAAGCTTTCTTT
CDR3: CASSILGTVNTEAFF

D: TRBD2
size: NA
J: TRBJ2-1
V: TRBV14
DNA: TGTGCCAGCAGCCAAGATATCGGGAGGGTTTACAATGAGCAGTTCTTC
CDR3: CASSQDIGRVYNEQFF

D: TRBD1
size: NA
J: TRBJ2-5
V: TRBV9
DNA: TGTGCCAGCAGCGTAGATGGAGGACAGGGGGCGCGGGAGACCCAGTACTTC
CDR3: CASSVDGGQGARETQYF

D: NA
size: NA
J: TRBJ2-2
V: TRBV27
DNA: TGTGCCAGCAGCTCCGAGGGGGAGGCCAGGGAGCTGTTTTTT
CDR3: CASSSEGEARELFF

D: TRBD1
size: NA
J: TRBJ2-3
V: TRBV6-6
DNA: TGTGCCAGCAGTTACTCGGGACAGGGCGGTACAGATACGCAGTATTTT
CDR3: CASSYSGQGGTDTQYF

D: TRBD1
size: NA
J: TRBJ2-2
V: TRBV11-2
DNA: TGTGCCAGCAGCTCCCAGGGGGCCACCGGGGAGCTGTTTTTT
CDR3: CASSSQGATGELFF

D: NA
size: NA
J: TRBJ2-2
V: TRBV4-1
DNA: TGCGCCAGCAGCCGAACTCCCCCCGGGGAGCTGTTTTTT
CDR3: CASSRTPPGELFF

D: NA
size: NA
J: TRBJ2-5
V: TRBV7-9
DNA: TGTGCCAGCAGCGTAAACTCGCCGGTGGCCCAGTACTTC
CDR3: CASSVNSPVAQYF

D: TRBD2
size: once
J: TRBJ2-1
V: TRBV29-1
DNA: TGCAGCGTTGAAAAATGGGGAGCGGGAATCGATGGGAGTGAGCAGTTCTTC
CDR3: CSVEKWGAGIDGSEQFF

D: TRBD1
size: NA
J: TRBJ2-7
V: TRBV20-1
DNA: TGCAGTGCCTCAGGGGGCTACGAGCAGTACTTC
CDR3: CSASGGYEQYF

D: NA
size: NA
J: TRBJ2-7
V: TRBV7-7
DNA: TGTGCCAGCAGCCGCGGGGGTGAGGGGGCAGGGTACGAGCAGTACTTC
CDR3: CASSRGGEGAGYEQYF

D: NA
size: NA
J: TRBJ1-2
V: TRBV28
DNA: TGTGCCAGCAGTTTTACGACAGCCTACTATGGCTACACCTTC
CDR3: CASSFTTAYYGYTF

D: TRBD1
size: NA
J: TRBJ2-1
V: TRBV4-1
DNA: TGCGCCAGCAGCCAAATGACCGGGACAGGGTTCATCAATGAGCAGTTCTTC
CDR3: CASSQMTGTGFINEQFF

D: NA
size: NA
J: TRBJ1-1
V: TRBV27
DNA: TGTGCCAGCAACCCTTATCCCCGGACAGAATGGTACACTGAAGCTTTCTTT
CDR3: CASNPYPRTEWYTEAFF

D: NA
size: NA
J: TRBJ2-7
V: TRBV15
DNA: TGTGCCACCAGCAGGGAACACCCGACTCAAGCCCCCTACGAGCAGTACTTC
CDR3: CATSREHPTQAPYEQYF

D: NA
size: once
J: TRBJ2-2
V: TRBV6-4
DNA: TGTGCCAGCAGTGACTCGATTTTTGGCGGGGAGCTGTTTTTT
CDR3: CASSDSIFGGELFF

D: TRBD2
size: NA
J: TRBJ2-1
V: TRBV19
DNA: TGTGCCAGTACGGGGAGGTCTAGCGGGAGGGCCAGTGAGCAGTTCTTC
CDR3: CASTGRSSGRASEQFF

D: TRBD2
size: NA
J: TRBJ2-3
V: TRBV5-5
DNA: TGTGCCAGCAGCTTTAGGGGCGGGAGTGGCACAGATACGCAGTATTTT
CDR3: CASSFRGGSGTDTQYF

D: TRBD2
size: NA
J: TRBJ2-7
V: TRBV5-1
DNA: TGCGCCAGCAGCCCGGGGACTATCTACGAGCAGTACTTC
CDR3: CASSPGTIYEQYF

D: NA
size: NA
J: TRBJ1-2
V: TRBV7-2
DNA: TGTGCCAGCAGCTTAGTGGTAGATGGCTACACCTTC
CDR3: CASSLVVDGYTF

D: NA
size: once
J: TRBJ1-1
V: TRBV18
DNA: TGTGCCAGCTCACCAGGGCAGGGCACTGAAGCTTTCTTT
CDR3: CASSPGQGTEAFF

D: TRBD1
size: NA
J: TRBJ1-2
V: TRBV5-1
DNA: TGCGCCAGCAGCTTGGAGACAGGGCCCTATGGCTACACCTTC
CDR3: CASSLETGPYGYTF

D: TRBD1
size: NA
J: TRBJ2-7
V: TRBV18
DNA: TGTGCCAGCTCACCGGGGACAGGTCCTAGCTCCTACGAGCAGTACTTC
CDR3: CASSPGTGPSSYEQYF

D: TRBD1
size: once
J: TRBJ2-1
V: TRBV5-1
DNA: TGCGCCAGCAGCGCAGGGGGCGCGCTTTCAAATGAGCAGTTCTTC
CDR3: CASSAGGALSNEQFF

D: TRBD1
size: NA
J: TRBJ2-7
V: TRBV5-6
DNA: TGTGCCAGCAGCTTGTATGGGACAGTTGCCTCCTACGAGCAGTACTTC
CDR3: CASSLYGTVASYEQYF